A single sample is the source of the 3 T cell receptor beta chains below, sequenced in a study of blood T cell repertoires in COVID-19. TCRdb's table, derived via immunoSEQ multiplex PCR, lists solely in-frame clones and lacks some. The repertoire holds about 270,000 clones, with roughly 90% as singletons. Specimen: PBMCs or T cells enriched from blood (not recorded which). Receptors were obtained from a woman aged 60-70 years who had recovered from COVID-19.

V and J are TRBV5-1 and TRBJ1-1, with D unresolved. Germline V gives CDR1 SGHRS, CDR2 YFSETQ. V dropped 2 bases and J dropped 3 bases, with 17 bases sitting between them. The CDR3 has 16 residues. Here the CDR3 reads CASSFLSQSIDTEAFF. The CDR3 DNA sequence: TGCGCCAGCAGCTTTCTTTCACAATCGATTGACACTGAAGCTTTCTTT.

The chain combines TRBV9 with TRBJ1-5; 7 bases fit TRBD1. The CDR3 loop spans 15 amino acids. Germline V gene sequence: CDR1 SGDLS, CDR2 YYNGEE. The V segment lost 1 base and the J segment 0 bases; nucleotides outside the gene matches: 1. This chain's CDR3 is CASSVQGDSNQPQHF. The CDR3 DNA reads as TGTGCCAGCAGCGTACAGGGGGATAGCAATCAGCCCCAGCATTTT.

The gene calls are TRBV7-3 and TRBJ2-7; D is perhaps TRBD1 (6 bases). The germline V gene encodes CDR1 SGHTA and CDR2 FQGTGA. The ends were cut back, 5 bases at V and 0 bases at J, with 14 bases in the middle. The CDR3 totals 15 residues. DNA for the CDR3: TGTGCCAGCAGCCCGGACAGTTCGAGCTCCTACGAGCAGTACTTC. It yields the protein CASSPDSSSSYEQYF.